The 15 T cell receptor beta chains below come from one sample, sequenced in a study of blood T cell repertoires in COVID-19. TCRdb's table, derived via immunoSEQ multiplex PCR, lists solely in-frame clones and lacks some. The sample lists some 150,000 clones, over 80% occurring once. Sequencing was performed on PBMCs or T cells enriched from blood (not recorded which). The receptors come from a woman aged 45-60 years who had recovered from COVID-19.

The rearrangement uses TRBV19 and TRBJ1-1; no clear D. V was cut by 5 bases and J by 3 bases, with 19 bases left in between. CDR3 size: 16 residues. The germline V gene has CDR1 LNHDA and CDR2 SQIVND (reference sequence). CDR3 nucleotides: TGTGCCAGTAGTCCCTCGTTTGGCAGGTTGGACACTGAAGCTTTCTTT. Its translation: CASSPSFGRLDTEAFF.

The gene calls are TRBV5-1 and TRBJ2-1; 10 nucleotides align to TRBD1. This CDR3 spans 15 amino acids. V trimming: 4 bases; J trimming: 6 bases; junction bases outside the gene matches: 7. Germline values: CDR1 SGHRS, CDR2 YFSETQ. The CDR3, as DNA: TGCGCCAGCAGCCGGACGGGACAGGGGACCAATGAGCAGTTCTTC. This gives the protein CASSRTGQGTNEQFF.

This chain joins TRBV11-2 and TRBJ1-1, with a tentative D call TRBD1 (6 bases). CDR1 and CDR2 (germline): SGHAT, FQNNGV. The CDR3 runs 13 residues. V lost 3 bases and J 4 bases, leaving 9 bases between the germline ends. CDR3 sequence (DNA): TGTGCCAGCAGCTTCCAGGGGAGCACTGAAGCTTTCTTT. Protein sequence: CASSFQGSTEAFF.

The CDR3, as DNA: TGTGCCAGCAGCTTGCTTGCGAGTCAGGGGAACACCATATATTTT. Translation gives CASSLLASQGNTIYF. The V gene is TRBV5-4, the J gene TRBJ1-3; D may be TRBD1 (6 bases). From germline, CDR1 is SGHNT and CDR2 YYREEE (reference sequence). V lost 1 base, J lost 7 bases, and 15 bases lay in between. The CDR3 has 15 amino acids.

This chain joins TRBV19 and TRBJ1-5; D remains unclear. CDR1 is LNHDA and CDR2 is SQIVND in the germline V gene (reference sequence). The CDR3 length is 15 residues. Trimming took 5 bases from V and 1 from J, leaving 12 bases between them. CDR3 loop: CASSPGFGSNQPQHF. CDR3 nucleotide sequence: TGTGCCAGTAGTCCAGGTTTCGGAAGCAATCAGCCCCAGCATTTT.

V is TRBV18 and J is TRBJ1-2; D might be TRBD1 (5 bases). V lost 5 bases, J lost 3 bases, and 10 bases lay in between. CDR3 length equals 13 residues. Germline V CDR1 and CDR2: KGHSH, LQKENI. The CDR3 loop reads CASSVRVDYGYTF. The CDR3, as DNA: TGTGCCAGCTCAGTCAGGGTCGACTATGGCTACACCTTC.

The chain is built from TRBV18 and TRBJ1-2; 7 bases align to TRBD1. The CDR3 extends over 13 amino acids. Germline V lookup: CDR1 KGHSH, CDR2 LQKENI. After removal of 3 bases from V and 5 bases from J, the junction contained 3 bases not matched to a gene. CDR3 bases: TGTGCCAGCTCACCCGGACAGGAATATGGCTACACCTTC. Protein sequence: CASSPGQEYGYTF.

The chain links TRBV7-8 to TRBJ2-7; TRBD2 matches 7 bases. The germline V gene has CDR1 SGHVS and CDR2 FQNEAQ. The CDR3 extends over 12 amino acids. V was clipped by 8 bases and J by 4 bases; unmatched bases: 5. The CDR3 DNA sequence: TGTGCCAGCGCTGGGGGGGGATACGAGCAGTACGTC. This codes for CASAGGGYEQYV.

The sample holds one count of this clone. CDR3 DNA: TGTGCCAGCAGCCAGGAGCCCCCCCGGTCTATGCCCGGGGAGCTGTTTTTT. Protein: CASSQEPPRSMPGELFF. The chain recombines TRBV14 with TRBJ2-2; no reliable D call. This CDR3 spans 17 amino acids. Trimming removed 3 bases at V and 6 bases at J, with 20 bases between. CDR1 and CDR2 from the germline V gene are SGHDN and FVKESK.

The chain carries TRBV18 and TRBJ2-1, with 10 nucleotides matching TRBD1. The V and J ends lost 6 bases and 9 bases, in that order; junction bases with no gene match: 11. The CDR3 has 15 amino acids. Looked up from germline, CDR1 is KGHSH and CDR2 is LQKENI. In DNA form, the CDR3 reads TGTGCCAGCTCCTTCTCGGGACAGGGGACTCTTGAGCAGTTCTTC. Translated: CASSFSGQGTLEQFF. The full variable domain, rest sourced from reference TRBV18 and TRBJ2-1, is NAGVMQNPRHLVRRRGQEARLRCSPMKGHSHVYWYRQLPEEGLKFMVYLQKENIIDESGMPKERFSAEFPKEGPSILRIQQVVRGDSAAYFCASSFSGQGTLEQFFGPGTRLTVL.

J is TRBJ1-2 and V is TRBV19; possible D gene TRBD1, 5 bases. This CDR3 contains 14 residues. With 6 bases removed from V and 2 bases from J, the gap between germline ends came to 13 bases. Germline V gene lookup returns CDR1 LNHDA and CDR2 SQIVND (reference sequence). The CDR3, as DNA: TGTGCCAGTAGAGCGACAGCAGGCAACTATGGCTACACCTTC. It specifies CASRATAGNYGYTF. The variable domain in full, completed from reference TRBV19 and TRBJ1-2, reads DGGITQSPKYLFRKEGQNVTLSCEQNLNHDAMYWYRQDPGQGLRLIYYSQIVNDFQKGDIAEGYSVSREKKESFPLTVTSAQKNPTAFYLCASRATAGNYGYTFGSGTRLTVV.

The gene calls are TRBV7-3 and TRBJ2-1, with 8 bases that match TRBD2. This CDR3 has 18 amino acids. V dropped 5 bases and J dropped 9; count of bases not matched to a gene: 21. CDR1 SGHTA and CDR2 FQGTGA come from the germline V gene. This CDR3 is CASSQLGSGGRTMIEQFF. The CDR3 DNA reads TGTGCCAGCAGCCAGTTGGGGAGCGGGGGACGTACAATGATTGAGCAGTTCTTC. The full variable domain, its missing parts supplied by reference TRBV7-3 and TRBJ2-1, is GAGVSQTPSNKVTEKGKYVELRCDPISGHTALYWYRQSLGQGPEFLIYFQGTGAADDSGLPNDRFFAVRPEGSVSTLKIQRTERGDSAVYLCASSQLGSGGRTMIEQFFGPGTRLTVL.

The chain links TRBV7-8 to TRBJ2-1; D might be TRBD2 (6 bases). Germline lookup yields CDR1 SGHVS and CDR2 FQNEAQ. Trimming took 6 bases from V and 8 from J, leaving 17 bases between them. The CDR3 has 14 amino acids. The CDR3: CASRKRLGDDEQFF. CDR3 in DNA: TGTGCCAGCAGAAAGAGACTAGGCGACGATGAGCAGTTCTTC.

The chain joins TRBV4-2 to TRBJ2-1, with TRBD1 matching 7 bases. The CDR3 has 15 residues. The germline gives CDR1 LGHNA, CDR2 YNFKEQ. With V trimmed by 1 base and J by 2 bases, 2 bases remained unmatched. The CDR3 spells CASSQGQGAYNEQFF. The CDR3 DNA is TGTGCCAGCAGCCAAGGACAGGGAGCCTACAATGAGCAGTTCTTC.

V and J are TRBV6-5 and TRBJ1-3; 8 bases are a match to TRBD1. V lost 7 bases, J lost 2 bases, and 1 base stayed unmatched. There are 13 residues in the CDR3. The germline V gene has CDR1 MNHEY and CDR2 SVGAGI. The CDR3 is CASKDRAGNTIYF. The CDR3 DNA follows: TGTGCCAGCAAGGACAGGGCTGGAAACACCATATATTTT.